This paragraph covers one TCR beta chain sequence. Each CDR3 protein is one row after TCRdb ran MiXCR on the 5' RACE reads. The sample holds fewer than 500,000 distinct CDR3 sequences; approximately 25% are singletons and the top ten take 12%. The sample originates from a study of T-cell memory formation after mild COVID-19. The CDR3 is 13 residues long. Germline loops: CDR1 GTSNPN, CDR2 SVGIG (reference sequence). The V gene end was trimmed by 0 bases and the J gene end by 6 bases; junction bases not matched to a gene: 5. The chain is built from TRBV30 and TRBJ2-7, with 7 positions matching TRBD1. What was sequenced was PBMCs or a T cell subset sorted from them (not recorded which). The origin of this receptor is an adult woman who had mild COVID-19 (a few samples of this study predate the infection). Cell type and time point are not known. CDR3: CAWSVDRVAEQYF. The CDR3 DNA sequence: TGTGCCTGGAGTGTAGACAGGGTGGCCGAGCAGTACTTC.